This TCR beta chain was captured in a study of vaccination effects on CD4 cells after COVID-19 (dated by TCRdb to 2021 to 2024). Background for the entire study: Participants received two doses of either the BNT162b2 or the mRNA-1273 mRNA SARS-CoV-2 vaccine. A total of 10 COVID-19 convalescent patients and a handful of SARS-CoV-2-naive healthy vaccine recipients were included in the full study. Cultures from other donors in the study were sequenced using the Oncomine TCR Beta short-read assay on an Illumina iSeq 100. In both COVID-19 convalescent patients and infection-naive vaccine recipients, the study compared SARS-CoV-2 spike-specific CD4+ TCR repertoires from before mRNA vaccination with those from after it.

Libraries were built with the immunoSEQ multiplex PCR assay. TCR beta CDR3 sequencing was performed on DNA from the cultured, isolated CD4+ T cells. Concerning the study's data processing: The analysis removed non-productive TCR sequences, trimmed reads to the CDR3 region, and retained only CDR3s that were 7 or more amino acids long. Antigen-specific clonotypes were identified with the MANAFEST web app by comparing expansion in peptide wells against reference cultures. Positive clones required FDR<0.05 expansion versus reference and all other wells, odds ratio above 5, and frequency above 0.1% in two replicate wells. Cross-reactive clonotypes were defined as significantly expanded in SARS-CoV-2 spike wells and in at least one common cold coronavirus spike condition. Levenshtein distance calculated with the stringdist R package was used to assess CDR3 similarity, and unrooted trees were constructed with ape in R 3.6.1. Here the immuneACCESS table is served through TCRdb, limited to in-frame sequences with V and J called. Missing clones are a known gap in these copies; in checked studies unresolved V genes cover under half, and the rest lacks a known reason. Clonal size and the V and J genes are those of that table, whereas D and trimming came from the DNA. Counted in this sample were roughly 41,000 clones; under 85% of them appeared once. The ten largest clones add up to approximately 2.8% of the sample.

In the ViraFEST assay, PBMC were stimulated with viral peptide pools, and TCR sequencing was then used to find antigen-specific CD4+ T cell clonotypes based on their expansion. After approximately 11 days of culture, CD4+ T cells were isolated with the EasySep CD4+ T cell isolation kit. None of the healthy vaccine recipients had a prior SARS-CoV-2 infection, which was confirmed by nucleocapsid antibody tests that came back negative both before and after vaccination. Approximately 2 million PBMC per well were cultured in IMDM with roughly 5% human AB serum, roughly 10 IU/ml IL-2 and gentamicin, plus 10 ug/ml peptides. Half of the culture medium was replaced with fresh IL-2-containing medium on days 3 and 7. Unless noted otherwise, every peptide stimulation condition was grown in triplicate wells. Using Ficoll-Paque Plus gradient centrifugation, PBMC were separated from whole blood and then either used fresh or cryopreserved at -140C. Overlapping peptide pools spanned the spike proteins of SARS-CoV-2 and the common cold coronaviruses HCoV-NL63, HCoV-OC43 and HCoV-229E. Genomic DNA was extracted from cultured CD4+ T cells with the QIAamp micro DNA kit.

This clone was seen more than once but under ten times. Its specific antigen is unknown. No much larger clone exists at a distance of one base, and base qualities are not known. The investigation overall reported the following: In healthy vaccine recipients, vaccine-induced clones were almost all SARS-CoV-2 mono-reactive, with only 1 of 255 cross-reactive with common cold coronaviruses. At late post-vaccination timepoints, both infection-induced and vaccine-induced clones showed marked clonal contraction, consistent with waning T cell responses. The study was limited by a small number of convalescent patients and lacked early post-infection timepoints.

The CDR3 covers 15 residues, taking in both the cysteine and the phenylalanine. The retained sequence is limited to the CDR3, 45 bases, with the frame set at the first base. According to the germline V gene (reference sequence), CDR1 reads WNHNN and CDR2 reads SYGVQD. Between the V and J ends, shortened by 2 bases and 3 bases respectively, the junction contains 12 bases. Material: CD4+ T cells from PBMCs cultured with HCoV-NL63 spike peptides, obtained before COVID-19 vaccination. The cell subset or site label corresponds to: HCoV-NL63 spike overlapping peptide pool stimulation. The clonotype comes from a human donor who received a COVID-19 vaccine. The chain is made from TRBV10-1 and TRBJ2-3; the D gene lacks a confident call. The sequenced DNA: TGCGCCAGCAGTGAGAATGGTCTTTTAACAGATACGCAGTATTTT. This translates into CASSENGLLTDTQYF.